This TCR beta chain stems from a study of T cells in Graves' hyperthyroidism and ophthalmopathy. V shed 5 bases, J shed 2 bases, and the junction held 6 bases outside the gene matches. The CDR3 consists of 15 residues. Germline CDR1 reads DFQATT; CDR2 reads SNEGSKA (reference sequence). Ten or more counts support this clonotype. Its antigen is unknown. Study outcomes and limitations: Classification by a 13 V-J model distinguished ophthalmopathy from stable hyperthyroidism. Within blood appeared most thyroid clonotypes that had expanded above 0.001.

Amplification of TCR beta CDR3 regions used RNA as the template. The HTBI primer set was used in a first-round RT-PCR of the TCR CDR3. TCRdb re-analysed the multiplex PCR reads in MiXCR, keeping a single row per CDR3 protein. The data show hundreds of thousands of distinct CDR3 sequences, 14% to 15% seen once. Sequenced input: blood. This clonotype was sampled from a woman in her forties with Graves' ophthalmopathy. The chain carries TRBV20-1 and TRBJ2-6; 7 nucleotides line up with TRBD2. The CDR3: CSAGRASAGANVLTF. CDR3 sequence (DNA): TGCAGTGCTGGGAGGGCCTCCGCTGGGGCCAACGTCCTGACTTTC.